The source of this TCR beta chain is a study of beta chain features in type 1 diabetes. The CDR3 runs to 11 residues. V was shortened by 4 bases and J by 7 bases, with 10 bases between the two germline ends. CDR1 is GTSNPN and CDR2 is SVGIG in the germline V gene (reference sequence). The entirety of the isolated RNA underwent reverse transcription, so expressed TCRB transcripts were sequenced. Profiled with immunoSEQ multiplex PCR; TCRdb holds only in-frame clones, not every one. The sample yields hundreds of thousands of clones, about an eighth seen once. Study-wide findings and caveats: When Type 1 diabetes patients were examined, their TCRB CDR3s proved moderately but significantly shorter in all four CD4+ subsets.

Concerning this clone itself: Its antigen is unidentified.

This chain links TRBV30 with TRBJ1-2; perhaps TRBD1 as D (5 bases). This receptor was taken from a young man with type 1 diabetes. The source material was naive CD4+ T cells from blood. This CDR3 reads CAWTTEGGYTF. CDR3 coding DNA: TGTGCCTGGACGACAGAAGGTGGCTACACCTTC. Full variable domain (outside the CDR3, taken from reference TRBV30 and TRBJ1-2): SQTIHQWPATLVQPVGSPLSLECTVEGTSNPNLYWYRQAAGRGLQLLFYSVGIGQISSEVPQNLSASRPQDRQFILSSKKLLLSDSGFYLCAWTTEGGYTFGSGTRLTVV.